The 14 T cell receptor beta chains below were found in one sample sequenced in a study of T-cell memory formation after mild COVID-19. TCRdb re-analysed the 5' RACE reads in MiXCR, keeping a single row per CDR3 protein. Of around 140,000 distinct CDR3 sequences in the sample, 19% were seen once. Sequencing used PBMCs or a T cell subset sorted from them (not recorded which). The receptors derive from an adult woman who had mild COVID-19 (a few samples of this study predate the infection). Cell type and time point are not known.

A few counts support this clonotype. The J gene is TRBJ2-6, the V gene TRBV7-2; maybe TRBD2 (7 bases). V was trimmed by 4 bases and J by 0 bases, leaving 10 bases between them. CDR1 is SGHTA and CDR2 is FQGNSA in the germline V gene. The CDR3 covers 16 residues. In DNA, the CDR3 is TGTGCCAGCAGCTGGGGAGGGGGCTCTGGGGCCAACGTCCTGACTTTC. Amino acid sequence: CASSWGGGSGANVLTF.

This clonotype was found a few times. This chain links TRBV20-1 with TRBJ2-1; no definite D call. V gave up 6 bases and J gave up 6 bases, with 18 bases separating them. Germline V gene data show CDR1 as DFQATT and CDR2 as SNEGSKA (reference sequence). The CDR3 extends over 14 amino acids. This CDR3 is CSAALDGGTNEQFF. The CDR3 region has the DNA TGCAGTGCCGCTTTGGACGGCGGTACCAATGAGCAGTTCTTC.

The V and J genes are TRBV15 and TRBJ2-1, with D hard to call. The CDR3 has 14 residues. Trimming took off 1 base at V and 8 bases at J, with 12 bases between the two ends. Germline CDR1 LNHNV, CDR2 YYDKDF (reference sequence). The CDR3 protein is CATSRVVSQDEQFF. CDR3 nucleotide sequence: TGTGCCACCAGCAGAGTTGTCAGTCAGGATGAGCAGTTCTTC. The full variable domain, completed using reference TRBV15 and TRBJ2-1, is DAMVIQNPRYQVTQFGKPVTLSCSQTLNHNVMYWYQQKSSQAPKLLFHYYDKDFNNEADTPDNFQSRRPNTSFCFLDIRSPGLGDTAMYLCATSRVVSQDEQFFGPGTRLTVL.

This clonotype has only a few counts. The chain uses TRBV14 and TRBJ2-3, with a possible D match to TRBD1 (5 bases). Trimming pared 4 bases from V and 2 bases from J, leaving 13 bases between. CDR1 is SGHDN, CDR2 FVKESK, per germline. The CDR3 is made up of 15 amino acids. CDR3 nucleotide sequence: TGTGCCAGCAGCCCGACAGTCTCGAACACAGATACGCAGTATTTT. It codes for CASSPTVSNTDTQYF.

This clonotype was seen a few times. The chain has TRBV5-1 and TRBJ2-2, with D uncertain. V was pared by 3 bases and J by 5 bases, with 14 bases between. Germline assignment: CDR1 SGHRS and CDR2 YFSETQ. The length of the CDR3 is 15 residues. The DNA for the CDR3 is TGCGCCAGCAGCTCTTCAGACACCCAAACCGGGGAGCTGTTTTTT. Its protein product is CASSSSDTQTGELFF.

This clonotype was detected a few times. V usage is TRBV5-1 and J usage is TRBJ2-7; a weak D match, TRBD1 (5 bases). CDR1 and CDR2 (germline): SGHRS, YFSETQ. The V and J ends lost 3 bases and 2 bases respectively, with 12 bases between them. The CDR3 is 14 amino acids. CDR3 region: CASSSLDSAYEQYF. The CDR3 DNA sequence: TGCGCCAGCAGCTCCTTAGACAGTGCCTACGAGCAGTACTTC.

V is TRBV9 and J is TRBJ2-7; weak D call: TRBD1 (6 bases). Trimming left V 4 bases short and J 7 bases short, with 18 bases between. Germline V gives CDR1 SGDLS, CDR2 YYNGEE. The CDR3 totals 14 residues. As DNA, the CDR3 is TGTGCCAGCAGCCCAGGGACATGGGGCGGAGAGCAGTACTTC. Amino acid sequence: CASSPGTWGGEQYF.

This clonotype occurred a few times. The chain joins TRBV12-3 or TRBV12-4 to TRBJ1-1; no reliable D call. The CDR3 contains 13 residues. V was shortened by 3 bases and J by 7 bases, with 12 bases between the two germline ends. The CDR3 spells CASSLRGNGEAFF. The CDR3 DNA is TGTGCCAGCAGTTTGCGAGGGAACGGTGAAGCTTTCTTT.

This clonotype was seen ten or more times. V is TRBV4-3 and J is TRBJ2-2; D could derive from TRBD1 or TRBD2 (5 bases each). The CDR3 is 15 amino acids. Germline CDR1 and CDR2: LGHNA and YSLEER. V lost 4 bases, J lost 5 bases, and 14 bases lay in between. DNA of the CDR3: TGCGCCAGCAGCCCCGATGAGGGGCGTACCGGGGAGCTGTTTTTT. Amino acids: CASSPDEGRTGELFF.

CDR3 residues: CASSVDKRANTEAFF. The CDR3 region has the DNA TGTGCCAGCAGCGTAGATAAAAGGGCGAACACTGAAGCTTTCTTT. This chain uses TRBV9 with TRBJ1-1, with no clear D. Per the germline V gene, CDR1 is SGDLS and CDR2 is YYNGEE. Trimming pared 0 bases from V and 1 base from J, leaving 10 bases between. The CDR3 spans 15 residues.

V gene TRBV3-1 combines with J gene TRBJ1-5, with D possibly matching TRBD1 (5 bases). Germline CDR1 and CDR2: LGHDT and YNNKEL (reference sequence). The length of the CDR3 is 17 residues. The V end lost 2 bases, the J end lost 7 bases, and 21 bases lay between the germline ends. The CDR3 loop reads CASSQSAGRGSGQPQHF. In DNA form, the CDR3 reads TGTGCCAGCAGCCAATCTGCGGGGAGGGGCTCGGGCCAGCCCCAGCATTTT.

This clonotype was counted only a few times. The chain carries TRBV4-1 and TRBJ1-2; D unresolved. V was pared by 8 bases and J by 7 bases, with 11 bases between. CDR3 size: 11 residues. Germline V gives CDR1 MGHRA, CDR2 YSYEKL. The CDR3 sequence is CASEKGFGYTF. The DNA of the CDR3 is TGCGCCAGCGAGAAGGGCTTTGGCTACACCTTC.

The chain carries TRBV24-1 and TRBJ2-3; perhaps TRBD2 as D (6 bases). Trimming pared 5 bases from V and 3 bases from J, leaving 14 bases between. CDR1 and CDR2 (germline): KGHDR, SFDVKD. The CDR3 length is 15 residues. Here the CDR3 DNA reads TGTGCCACCAGTGTCCCGGGGGTGGGGACAGATACGCAGTATTTT. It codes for CATSVPGVGTDTQYF.

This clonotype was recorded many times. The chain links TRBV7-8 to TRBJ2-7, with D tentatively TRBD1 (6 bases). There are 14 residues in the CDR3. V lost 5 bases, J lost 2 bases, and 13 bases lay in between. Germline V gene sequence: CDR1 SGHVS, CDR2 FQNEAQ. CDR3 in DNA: TGTGCCAGCAGCCCACAGGGCGGACCCTACGAGCAGTACTTC. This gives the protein CASSPQGGPYEQYF.